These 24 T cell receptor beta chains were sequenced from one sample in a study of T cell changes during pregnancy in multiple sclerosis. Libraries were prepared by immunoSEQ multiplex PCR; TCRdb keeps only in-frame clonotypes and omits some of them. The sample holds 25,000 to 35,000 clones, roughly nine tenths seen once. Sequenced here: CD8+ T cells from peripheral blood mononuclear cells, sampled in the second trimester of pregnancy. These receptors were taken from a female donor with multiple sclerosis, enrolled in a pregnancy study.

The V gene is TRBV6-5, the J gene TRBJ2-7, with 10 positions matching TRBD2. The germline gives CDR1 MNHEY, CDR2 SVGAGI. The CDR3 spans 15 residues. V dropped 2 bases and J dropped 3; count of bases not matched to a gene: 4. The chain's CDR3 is CASSYASGSNYEQYF. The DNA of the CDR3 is TGTGCCAGCAGTTACGCTAGCGGGAGCAACTACGAGCAGTACTTC.

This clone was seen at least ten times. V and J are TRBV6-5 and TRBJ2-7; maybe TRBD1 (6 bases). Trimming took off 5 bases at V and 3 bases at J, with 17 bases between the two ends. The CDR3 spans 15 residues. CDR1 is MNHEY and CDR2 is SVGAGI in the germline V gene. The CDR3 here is CASSPTGGDYYEQYF. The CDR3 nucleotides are TGTGCCAGCAGTCCGACAGGAGGAGACTACTACGAGCAGTACTTC.

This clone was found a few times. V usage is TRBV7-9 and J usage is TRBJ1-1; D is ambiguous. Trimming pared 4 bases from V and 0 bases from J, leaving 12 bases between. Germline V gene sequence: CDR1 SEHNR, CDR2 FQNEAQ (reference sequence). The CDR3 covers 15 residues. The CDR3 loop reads CASSSDGALNTEAFF. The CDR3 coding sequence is TGTGCCAGCAGCTCCGACGGAGCCTTGAACACTGAAGCTTTCTTT.

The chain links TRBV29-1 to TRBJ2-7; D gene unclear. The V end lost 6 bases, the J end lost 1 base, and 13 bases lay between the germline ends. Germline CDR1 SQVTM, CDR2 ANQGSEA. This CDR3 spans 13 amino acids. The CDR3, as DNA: TGCAGCGTCTTCTCCGACACGTCCTACGAGCAGTACTTC. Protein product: CSVFSDTSYEQYF.

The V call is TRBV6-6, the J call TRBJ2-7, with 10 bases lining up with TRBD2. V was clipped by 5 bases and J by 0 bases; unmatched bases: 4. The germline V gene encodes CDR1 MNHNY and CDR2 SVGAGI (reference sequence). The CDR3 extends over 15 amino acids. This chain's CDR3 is CASSPLAGASYEQYF. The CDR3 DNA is TGTGCCAGCAGTCCTCTAGCGGGGGCCTCCTACGAGCAGTACTTC.

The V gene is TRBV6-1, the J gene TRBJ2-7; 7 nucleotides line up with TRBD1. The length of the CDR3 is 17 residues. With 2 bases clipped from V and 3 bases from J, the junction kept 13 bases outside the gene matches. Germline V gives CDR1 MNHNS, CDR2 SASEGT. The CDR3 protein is CASSENRVDRVLYEQYF. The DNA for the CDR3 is TGTGCCAGCAGTGAAAATCGGGTCGACAGGGTCCTCTACGAGCAGTACTTC.

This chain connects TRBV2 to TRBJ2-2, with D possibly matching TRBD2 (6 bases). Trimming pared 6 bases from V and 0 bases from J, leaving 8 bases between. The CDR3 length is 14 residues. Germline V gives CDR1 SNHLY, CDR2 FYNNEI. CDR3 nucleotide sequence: TGTGCCAGCAGCGGGACTCCGAACACCGGGGAGCTGTTTTTT. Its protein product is CASSGTPNTGELFF.

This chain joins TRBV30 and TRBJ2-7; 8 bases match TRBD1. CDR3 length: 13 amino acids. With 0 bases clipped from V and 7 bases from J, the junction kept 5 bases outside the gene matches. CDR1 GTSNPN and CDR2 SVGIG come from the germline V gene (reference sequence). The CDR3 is CAWSVQGGREQYF. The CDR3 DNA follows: TGTGCCTGGAGTGTACAGGGGGGAAGGGAGCAGTACTTC.

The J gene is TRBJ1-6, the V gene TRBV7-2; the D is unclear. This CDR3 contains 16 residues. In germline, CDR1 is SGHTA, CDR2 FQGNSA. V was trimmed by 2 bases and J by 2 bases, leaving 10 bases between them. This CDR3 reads CASSLRLPPYNSPLHF. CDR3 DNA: TGTGCCAGCAGCTTACGGTTGCCCCCCTATAATTCACCCCTCCACTTT.

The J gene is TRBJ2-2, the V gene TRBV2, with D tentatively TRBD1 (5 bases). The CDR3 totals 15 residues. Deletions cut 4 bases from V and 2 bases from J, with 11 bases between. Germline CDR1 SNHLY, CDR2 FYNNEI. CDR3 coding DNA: TGTGCCAGCAGTGCCGGACAACCAAACACCGGGGAGCTGTTTTTT. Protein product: CASSAGQPNTGELFF.

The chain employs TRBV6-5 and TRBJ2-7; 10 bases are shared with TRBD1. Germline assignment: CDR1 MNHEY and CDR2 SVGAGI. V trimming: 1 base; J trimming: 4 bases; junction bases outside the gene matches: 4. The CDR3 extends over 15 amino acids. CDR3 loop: CASSYFGTGVYEQYF. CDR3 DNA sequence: TGTGCCAGCAGTTACTTCGGGACAGGGGTTTACGAGCAGTACTTC.

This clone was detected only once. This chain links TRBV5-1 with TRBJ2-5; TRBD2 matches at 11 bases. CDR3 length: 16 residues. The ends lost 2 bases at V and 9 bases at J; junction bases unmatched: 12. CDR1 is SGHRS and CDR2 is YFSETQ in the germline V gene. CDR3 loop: CASSFPTSGDLRAQYF. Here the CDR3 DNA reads TGCGCCAGCAGCTTTCCGACTAGCGGGGACCTTCGGGCCCAGTACTTC.

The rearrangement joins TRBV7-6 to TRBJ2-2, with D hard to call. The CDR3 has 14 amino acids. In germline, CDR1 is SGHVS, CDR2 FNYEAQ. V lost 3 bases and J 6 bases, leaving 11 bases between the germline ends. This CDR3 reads CASSLTRTPGELFF. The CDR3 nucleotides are TGTGCCAGCAGCTTGACTCGTACCCCCGGGGAGCTGTTTTTT.

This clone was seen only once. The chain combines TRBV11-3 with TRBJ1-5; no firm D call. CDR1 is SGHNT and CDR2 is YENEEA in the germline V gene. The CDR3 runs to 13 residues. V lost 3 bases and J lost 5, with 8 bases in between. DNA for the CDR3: TGTGCCAGCAGCTTGGGGAGACATCAGCCCCAGCATTTT. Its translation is CASSLGRHQPQHF.

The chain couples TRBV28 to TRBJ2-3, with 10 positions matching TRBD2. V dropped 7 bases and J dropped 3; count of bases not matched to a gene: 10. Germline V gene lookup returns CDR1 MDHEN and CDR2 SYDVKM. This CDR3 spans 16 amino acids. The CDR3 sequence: CASTHEAGGATDTQYF. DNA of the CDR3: TGTGCCAGCACCCACGAAGCGGGAGGGGCGACAGATACGCAGTATTTT.

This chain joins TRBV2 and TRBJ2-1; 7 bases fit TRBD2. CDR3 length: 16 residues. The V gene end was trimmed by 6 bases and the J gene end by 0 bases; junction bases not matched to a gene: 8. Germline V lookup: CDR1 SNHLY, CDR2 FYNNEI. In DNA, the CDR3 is TGTGCCAGCAGCAGACTAGCAGCAAGCTCCTACAATGAGCAGTTCTTC. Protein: CASSRLAASSYNEQFF.

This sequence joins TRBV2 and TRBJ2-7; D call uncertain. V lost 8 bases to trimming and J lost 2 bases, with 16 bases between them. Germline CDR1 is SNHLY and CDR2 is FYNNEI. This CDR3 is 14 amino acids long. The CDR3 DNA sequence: TGTGCCAGCGAAACCCCGGAGATGCCCTACGAGCAGTACTTC. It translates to CASETPEMPYEQYF.

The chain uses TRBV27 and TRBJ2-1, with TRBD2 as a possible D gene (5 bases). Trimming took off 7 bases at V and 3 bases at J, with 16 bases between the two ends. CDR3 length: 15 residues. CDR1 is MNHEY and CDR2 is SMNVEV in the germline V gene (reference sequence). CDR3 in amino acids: CASNMRTGIYNEQFF. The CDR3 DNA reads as TGTGCCAGCAATATGAGGACTGGCATCTACAATGAGCAGTTCTTC.

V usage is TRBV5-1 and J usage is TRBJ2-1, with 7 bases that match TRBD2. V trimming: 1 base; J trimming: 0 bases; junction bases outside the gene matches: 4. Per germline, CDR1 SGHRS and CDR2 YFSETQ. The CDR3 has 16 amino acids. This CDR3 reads CASSLYGGGSYNEQFF. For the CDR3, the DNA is TGCGCCAGCAGCTTGTATGGCGGGGGCTCCTACAATGAGCAGTTCTTC.

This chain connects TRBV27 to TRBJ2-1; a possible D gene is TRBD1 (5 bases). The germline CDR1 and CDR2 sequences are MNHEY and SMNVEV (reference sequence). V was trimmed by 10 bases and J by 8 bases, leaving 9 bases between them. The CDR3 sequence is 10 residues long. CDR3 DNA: TGTGCCACCAAAGGGGATGAGCAGTTCTTC. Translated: CATKGDEQFF.

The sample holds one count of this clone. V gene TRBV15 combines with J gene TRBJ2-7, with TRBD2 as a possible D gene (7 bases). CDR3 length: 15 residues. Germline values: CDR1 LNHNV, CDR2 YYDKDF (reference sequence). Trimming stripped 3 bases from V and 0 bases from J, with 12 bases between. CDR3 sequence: CATSRGASGSYEQYF. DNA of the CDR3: TGTGCCACCAGCAGGGGGGCTAGCGGCTCCTACGAGCAGTACTTC.

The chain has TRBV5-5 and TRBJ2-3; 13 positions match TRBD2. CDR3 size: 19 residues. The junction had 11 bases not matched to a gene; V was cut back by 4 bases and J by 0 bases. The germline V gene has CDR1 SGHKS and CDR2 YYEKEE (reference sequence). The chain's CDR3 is CASSPGLAGDYISTDTQYF. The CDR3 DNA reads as TGTGCCAGCAGCCCCGGACTAGCGGGGGATTATATTAGCACAGATACGCAGTATTTT.

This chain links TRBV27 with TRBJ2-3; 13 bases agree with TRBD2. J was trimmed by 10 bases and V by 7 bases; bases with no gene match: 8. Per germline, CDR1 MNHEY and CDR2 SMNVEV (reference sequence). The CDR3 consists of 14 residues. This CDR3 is CASTPLAGGQPQYF. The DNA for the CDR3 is TGTGCCAGCACGCCACTAGCGGGGGGGCAGCCGCAGTATTTT.

The CDR3 nucleotides are TGTGCCAGCAGGGACGGGGCTAACTATGGCTACACCTTC. Protein product: CASRDGANYGYTF. This chain joins TRBV27 and TRBJ1-2; D remains ambiguous. Germline V CDR1 and CDR2: MNHEY, SMNVEV (reference sequence). V was shortened by 6 bases and J by 0 bases, with 8 bases between the two germline ends. This CDR3 has 13 residues.